A selection of T cell receptor beta chains follows, all from one sample in a study of shared clonotypes between healthy human individuals. Sequencing was performed with immunoSEQ multiplex PCR; in TCRdb, only in-frame clones are kept and a portion is missing. The data show about 1.5 million clones, with roughly 98% seen just once and about 0.45% held by the top ten. Material for sequencing was naive CD4+ T cells sorted from blood. The receptors come from a man aged 30 to 45 in good health. Each CDR3 is given with its conserved first and last residue. The D gene is left open where the match is weak. The size of a clone is reported for some rows only, either as once, few or many, or as a class for expanded clones.

>TRBV5-5|NA|TRBJ2-2|NA
CASRSAEVTGELFF
TGTGCCAGCAGATCAGCGGAGGTCACCGGGGAGCTGTTTTTT
>TRBV5-4|once|TRBJ2-1|NA
CASSAPGTEQFF
TGTGCCAGCAGCGCCCCGGGTACTGAGCAGTTCTTC
>TRBV18|NA|TRBJ1-1|NA
CASSRLSHLPDAGGTEAFF
TGTGCCAGCTCACGTCTCTCCCACCTTCCGGACGCCGGTGGTACTGAAGCTTTCTTT
>TRBV2|NA|TRBJ2-1|NA
CATNLGDNEQFF
TGTGCCACCAACCTGGGGGACAATGAGCAGTTCTTC
>TRBV7-9|NA|TRBJ1-1|TRBD1
CASSYHGTANTEAFF
TGTGCCAGCAGCTACCATGGGACAGCGAACACTGAAGCTTTCTTT
>TRBV5-1|NA|TRBJ2-5|TRBD1
CASSDRVRETQYF
TGCGCCAGCAGCGACAGGGTCCGAGAGACCCAGTACTTC
>TRBV28|NA|TRBJ2-5|TRBD1
CATRGLETQYF
TGTGCCACCAGGGGGCTCGAGACCCAGTACTTC
>TRBV7-9|NA|TRBJ2-1|TRBD2
CASSQTSGRAGAYNEQFF
TGTGCCAGCAGCCAGACTAGCGGGAGGGCCGGGGCCTACAATGAGCAGTTCTTC
>TRBV9|NA|TRBJ2-2|TRBD1
CASSSRTGGTGELFF
TGTGCCAGCAGCAGTCGGACAGGGGGCACCGGGGAGCTGTTTTTT
>TRBV7-2|NA|TRBJ1-1|TRBD1
CASSKDRMNTEAFF
TGTGCCAGCAGCAAGGACAGGATGAACACTGAAGCTTTCTTT
>TRBV6-1|NA|TRBJ2-1|NA
CASTHGQGGNEQFF
TGTGCCAGCACCCACGGCCAGGGGGGAAATGAGCAGTTCTTC
>TRBV7-3|NA|TRBJ2-5|NA
CASIPRETQYF
TGTGCCAGCATCCCCAGGGAGACCCAGTACTTC
>TRBV5-5|NA|TRBJ2-7|NA
CASSLAWTAYEQYF
TGTGCCAGCAGCTTGGCCTGGACGGCCTACGAGCAGTACTTC
>TRBV15|NA|TRBJ2-1|TRBD2
CATIPREGGSGEQFF
TGTGCCACCATCCCCCGGGAGGGGGGCAGCGGTGAGCAGTTCTTC
>TRBV5-4|NA|TRBJ2-3|NA
CASSLAGSRTDTQYF
TGTGCCAGCAGCTTGGCGGGGAGCCGGACAGATACGCAGTATTTT
>TRBV5-4|NA|TRBJ2-7|TRBD2
CASSLELAGTYEQYF
TGTGCCAGCAGCTTGGAACTAGCGGGGACCTACGAGCAGTACTTC
>TRBV28|once|TRBJ2-7|TRBD2
CASSYLAGVSYEQYF
TGTGCCAGCAGCTATCTAGCGGGAGTCTCCTACGAGCAGTACTTC
>TRBV7-2|NA|TRBJ2-7|NA
CASSPIGTLSYEQYF
TGTGCCAGCAGCCCTATCGGGACTCTCTCCTACGAGCAGTACTTC
>TRBV11-2|NA|TRBJ2-2|TRBD2
CASSFLRLAGAKNTGELFF
TGTGCCAGCAGCTTTTTACGACTAGCGGGAGCCAAGAACACCGGGGAGCTGTTTTTT
>TRBV5-4|NA|TRBJ2-7|NA
CASSFRGPYEQYF
TGTGCCAGCAGCTTCAGGGGTCCCTACGAGCAGTACTTC
>TRBV27|NA|TRBJ2-2|NA
CASSLRQGYANTGELFF
TGTGCCAGCAGTTTACGGCAGGGGTACGCGAACACCGGGGAGCTGTTTTTT
>TRBV19|NA|TRBJ2-1|NA
CASSIQGPYNEQFF
TGTGCCAGTAGTATACAGGGACCCTACAATGAGCAGTTCTTC
>TRBV5-1|NA|TRBJ2-7|NA
CASSFEAIGTSSYEQYF
TGCGCCAGCAGCTTTGAGGCTATCGGGACCAGCTCCTACGAGCAGTACTTC
>TRBV27|NA|TRBJ1-2|TRBD1
CASSVQGALPYGYTF
TGTGCCAGCAGTGTACAGGGGGCCCTCCCTTATGGCTACACCTTC
>TRBV11-2|NA|TRBJ1-4|NA
CASRLGPRNEKLFF
TGTGCCAGCAGACTGGGCCCTCGTAATGAAAAACTGTTTTTT
>TRBV7-9|NA|TRBJ1-4|NA
CASSQRWGENEKLFF
TGTGCCAGCAGCCAGAGATGGGGGGAGAATGAAAAACTGTTTTTT
>TRBV29-1|NA|TRBJ1-1|NA
CSVRGTEAFF
TGCAGCGTTCGGGGCACTGAAGCTTTCTTT
>TRBV5-1|NA|TRBJ2-5|NA
CASSLGALGREETQYF
TGCGCCAGCAGCTTGGGGGCCTTGGGGCGGGAAGAGACCCAGTACTTC
>TRBV7-9|NA|TRBJ2-2|TRBD2
CASSRVTGAGGSTGELFF
TGTGCCAGCAGCCGAGTAACGGGAGCGGGAGGTTCTACCGGGGAGCTGTTTTTT
>TRBV11-2|NA|TRBJ1-3|NA
CASSLVSTVVSGNTIYF
TGTGCCAGCAGCTTAGTCTCGACAGTGGTCTCTGGAAACACCATATATTTT
>TRBV18|NA|TRBJ1-4|NA
CASSPDREKLFF
TGTGCCAGCTCACCAGACAGGGAAAAACTGTTTTTT
>TRBV19|NA|TRBJ1-5|NA
CASSMELGQPQHF
TGTGCCAGTAGTATGGAGTTGGGGCAGCCCCAGCATTTT
>TRBV7-2|NA|TRBJ1-5|NA
CASSLFGTRNQPQHF
TGTGCCAGCAGCTTATTTGGGACACGTAATCAGCCCCAGCATTTT
>TRBV5-1|NA|TRBJ2-3|NA
CASSLVTASTDTQYF
TGCGCCAGCAGCTTGGTTACAGCCAGCACAGATACGCAGTATTTT
>TRBV18|NA|TRBJ2-1|TRBD2
CASSPETSGSNEQFF
TGTGCCAGCTCACCAGAGACTAGCGGGTCTAATGAGCAGTTCTTC
>TRBV11-2|NA|TRBJ1-5|NA
CASSASSNQPQHF
TGTGCCAGCAGCGCCTCTAGCAATCAGCCCCAGCATTTT
>TRBV10-3|NA|TRBJ1-2|TRBD1
CAISDSGQSGYTF
TGTGCCATCAGTGATTCGGGACAGTCTGGCTACACCTTC
>TRBV2|NA|TRBJ2-7|TRBD1
CASSPMAGTGLYTYEQYF
TGTGCCAGCAGTCCTATGGCCGGGACAGGGCTCTACACCTACGAGCAGTACTTC
>TRBV7-6|NA|TRBJ1-5|NA
CASSLVAGWGQPQHF
TGTGCCAGCAGCCTCGTTGCAGGATGGGGGCAGCCCCAGCATTTT
>TRBV27|NA|TRBJ2-1|NA
CASSFFGQGNDEQFF
NA
>TRBV5-4|NA|TRBJ2-2|TRBD2
CASSASGGGDTGELFF
TGTGCCAGCAGCGCCAGCGGGGGCGGAGACACCGGGGAGCTGTTTTTT
>TRBV18|NA|TRBJ2-7|NA
CASSPPAGIHEQYF
TGTGCCAGCTCACCACCTGCGGGAATCCACGAGCAGTACTTC
>TRBV20-1|NA|TRBJ1-1|NA
CSARDLIEAFF
TGCAGTGCTAGAGATCTTATAGAAGCTTTCTTT
>TRBV7-7|NA|TRBJ2-5|NA
CASSPSSLPGRETQYF
TGTGCTAGCAGTCCCTCATCCCTCCCAGGGAGGGAGACCCAGTACTTC
>TRBV5-1|NA|TRBJ2-3|TRBD2
CASSFGTRSDTQYF
TGCGCCAGCAGCTTTGGGACTAGGTCAGATACGCAGTATTTT
>TRBV7-3|NA|TRBJ2-3|NA
CASSLTAARADTQYF
TGTGCCAGCAGCTTAACGGCAGCCCGTGCAGATACGCAGTATTTT